One and the same sample provided the 32 T cell receptor beta chains below, sequenced in a study of monozygotic twins with inflammatory bowel disease. TCRdb derives one entry per CDR3 protein from the 5' RACE reads, leaving out DNA. The sample includes some 150,000 distinct CDR3 sequences. Material: blood. These receptors originate from a human donor with ulcerative colitis or Crohn's disease, or a healthy co-twin of an affected twin (not recorded which).

The V call is TRBV20-1, the J call TRBJ2-3; the TRBD1 assignment by TCRdb is unverifiable without DNA. Germline CDR1 and CDR2: DFQATT and SNEGSKA (reference sequence). The CDR3 spans 12 residues. CDR3 sequence reads: CSAREGADTQYF.

This chain links TRBV20-1 with TRBJ2-1; TCRdb proposes TRBD2, but this gene call is untestable without DNA. This CDR3 has 14 residues. Germline CDR1 and CDR2: DFQATT and SNEGSKA (reference sequence). The CDR3 protein is CSARDYQWMGEQFF.

The CDR3 loop reads CASRPLGDTQYF. This chain uses TRBV2 with TRBJ2-3; lacking DNA, the TRBD2 call made by TCRdb goes unchecked. CDR3 length equals 12 residues. The germline V gene has CDR1 SNHLY and CDR2 FYNNEI.

The rearrangement joins TRBV5-1 to TRBJ2-1; TCRdb selects TRBD2, and the lack of DNA leaves this call unchecked. The CDR3 extends over 17 amino acids. Germline values: CDR1 SGHRS, CDR2 YFSETQ. CDR3 loop: CASGRLAGGAPYNEQFF.

The chain carries TRBV27 and TRBJ2-3; with no DNA, the TCRdb D assignment of TRBD1 cannot be verified. The V gene's germline CDR1 is MNHEY and CDR2 SMNVEV (reference sequence). This CDR3 is built from 18 residues. The CDR3 sequence: CASSFGGEPISSTDTQYF.

V is TRBV5-1 and J is TRBJ2-4. Germline lookup yields CDR1 SGHRS and CDR2 YFSETQ. The CDR3 length is 17 residues. CDR3 region: CASSLAPGAGAKNIQYF.

The V gene is TRBV27, the J gene TRBJ2-7; TCRdb's D call of TRBD2 is untestable without DNA. CDR3 length: 16 residues. CDR1 and CDR2 from the germline V gene are MNHEY and SMNVEV (reference sequence). This CDR3 is CASSANLGLISYEQYF.

The chain uses TRBV6-2 or TRBV6-3 and TRBJ2-1; TCRdb designates TRBD1, a call that cannot be tested without DNA. Germline values: CDR1 MNHEY, CDR2 SVGEGT. The CDR3 covers 15 residues. The CDR3 sequence: CASSAGTGRYNEQFF.

V gene TRBV5-4 combines with J gene TRBJ2-1. There are 15 residues in the CDR3. CDR1 SGHNT and CDR2 YYREEE come from the germline V gene (reference sequence). This CDR3 reads CASSLDRGRYNEQFF. Complete variable domain (other parts from reference TRBV5-4 and TRBJ2-1): ETGVTQSPTHLIKTRGQQVTLRCSSQSGHNTVSWYQQALGQGPQFIFQYYREEENGRGNFPPRFSGLQFPNYSSELNVNALELDDSALYLCASSLDRGRYNEQFFGPGTRLTVL.

This chain links TRBV20-1 with TRBJ2-3; absent DNA, TCRdb's TRBD1 call cannot be checked. The CDR3 extends over 13 amino acids. Germline CDR1 is DFQATT and CDR2 is SNEGSKA (reference sequence). CDR3 region: CSARVRETDTQYF.

The CDR3 loop is CAAGDSSYEQYF. This chain connects TRBV6-1 to TRBJ2-7; without DNA, the TCRdb call of TRBD1 cannot be checked. This CDR3 contains 12 residues. Germline loops: CDR1 MNHNS, CDR2 SASEGT.

This chain connects TRBV15 to TRBJ2-1; the TRBD2 assignment by TCRdb is unverifiable without DNA. The CDR3 is 17 amino acids. Germline V CDR1 and CDR2: LNHNV, YYDKDF (reference sequence). The CDR3 protein is CATSRTLTSGSYNEQFF.

Here the CDR3 reads CASSHPDREGGYTF. The chain employs TRBV5-1 and TRBJ1-2; the D gene TCRdb calls, TRBD1, cannot be checked with no DNA. There are 14 residues in the CDR3. The germline V gene has CDR1 SGHRS and CDR2 YFSETQ.

This chain's CDR3 is CASSRADTEAFF. The chain uses TRBV6-6 and TRBJ1-1; the D call of TRBD1 rests on TCRdb alone, since no DNA is present to check it. The CDR3 has 12 residues. The germline V gene encodes CDR1 MNHNY and CDR2 SVGAGI (reference sequence).

The CDR3 sequence is CASSIGPSLTPSYEQYF. This chain uses TRBV9 with TRBJ2-7; the D call of TRBD2 rests on TCRdb alone, since no DNA is present to check it. In germline, CDR1 is SGDLS, CDR2 YYNGEE. This CDR3 is 17 amino acids long.

V and J are TRBV6-2 or TRBV6-3 and TRBJ1-2; TCRdb indicates TRBD1, and absent DNA this call remains unverified. The CDR3 consists of 16 residues. CDR1 MNHEY and CDR2 SVGEGT come from the germline V gene. The CDR3 reads CASSNRLPGRGHGYTF.

This chain joins TRBV6-1 and TRBJ2-6; lacking DNA, the TRBD1 call made by TCRdb goes unchecked. The CDR3 totals 17 residues. Looked up from germline, CDR1 is MNHNS and CDR2 is SASEGT. The CDR3 loop reads CASGVSGGSSGANVLTF.

The V call is TRBV2, the J call TRBJ2-1; with no DNA, the TCRdb D assignment of TRBD2 cannot be verified. The CDR3 totals 13 residues. CDR1 is SNHLY, CDR2 FYNNEI, per germline. The CDR3 here is CASMRETTYEQFF.

V and J are TRBV10-3 and TRBJ2-2; as DNA is missing, the TRBD1 call by TCRdb cannot be tested. Germline V gives CDR1 ENHRY, CDR2 SYGVKD. The CDR3 is 15 amino acids. The CDR3 here is CAISRGPDYPGELFF.

The chain has TRBV6-5 and TRBJ1-1. Germline V lookup: CDR1 MNHEY, CDR2 SVGAGI. This CDR3 region has 11 residues. CDR3 amino acids: CASSYFGDAFF.

The J gene is TRBJ2-5, the V gene TRBV20-1; TCRdb names TRBD2, which stays unverified in the absence of DNA. Per germline, CDR1 DFQATT and CDR2 SNEGSKA (reference sequence). The CDR3 is 14 residues long. The CDR3 region is CSARVLTSRETQYF.

This rearrangement joins TRBV7-2 to TRBJ2-3; with no DNA, the TCRdb D assignment of TRBD2 cannot be verified. The CDR3 runs 17 residues. From germline, CDR1 is SGHTA and CDR2 FQGNSA. This CDR3 reads CASSLQWTSGGTDTQYF.

The gene calls are TRBV5-1 and TRBJ1-1. The CDR3 extends over 13 amino acids. Germline CDR1 and CDR2: SGHRS and YFSETQ. The CDR3 reads CASSRSLNTEAFF.

The CDR3 here is CASSIVGPGELFF. The gene calls are TRBV19 and TRBJ2-2. CDR1 LNHDA and CDR2 SQIVND come from the germline V gene (reference sequence). This CDR3 region has 13 residues.

The J gene is TRBJ2-4, the V gene TRBV15. The germline CDR1 and CDR2 sequences are LNHNV and YYDKDF (reference sequence). The CDR3 sequence is 16 residues long. The CDR3 reads CATSRDLSVPKNIQYF. The variable domain in full, with the rest retrieved from reference TRBV15 and TRBJ2-4, is DAMVIQNPRYQVTQFGKPVTLSCSQTLNHNVMYWYQQKSSQAPKLLFHYYDKDFNNEADTPDNFQSRRPNTSFCFLDIRSPGLGDTAMYLCATSRDLSVPKNIQYFGAGTRLSVL.

The CDR3 sequence: CASSSATSGATDTQYF. The chain links TRBV7-6 to TRBJ2-3; there is no DNA to check the TCRdb D call of TRBD2. The CDR3 consists of 16 residues. CDR1 is SGHVS and CDR2 is FNYEAQ in the germline V gene.

This rearrangement joins TRBV3-1 to TRBJ1-4. The CDR3 consists of 13 residues. Germline CDR1 and CDR2: LGHDT and YNNKEL (reference sequence). CDR3 residues: CASSQGGNEKLFF.

The chain carries TRBV29-1 and TRBJ2-1; the TRBD2 assignment by TCRdb is unverifiable without DNA. CDR1 and CDR2 (germline): SQVTM, ANQGSEA. The CDR3 covers 12 residues. CDR3 loop: CSVATRYNEQFF.

The rearrangement uses TRBV4-2 and TRBJ2-1; TCRdb proposes TRBD2, but this gene call is untestable without DNA. Germline V CDR1 and CDR2: LGHNA, YNFKEQ. The CDR3 has 16 amino acids. Here the CDR3 reads CASSQATSGSVGEQFF.

J is TRBJ2-2 and V is TRBV7-2. CDR1 SGHTA and CDR2 FQGNSA come from the germline V gene. This CDR3 contains 14 residues. CDR3 in amino acids: CASVRIPNTGELFF.

The rearrangement joins TRBV12-3 or TRBV12-4 to TRBJ1-2; there is no DNA to check the TCRdb D call of TRBD1. This CDR3 contains 16 residues. CDR3: CASSLTIWGPGGGYTF.

The gene calls are TRBV6-2 or TRBV6-3 and TRBJ2-5; TCRdb lists TRBD1, though no DNA is available to test this call. The CDR3 contains 15 residues. Germline V CDR1 and CDR2: MNHEY, SVGEGT. The CDR3 spells CASSYSGTLRETQYF.